This TCR beta chain was sequenced for a study of Ad26.COV2.S vaccination and SARS-CoV-2 variants (dated by TCRdb to about 2021). About the study as a whole: TCRbeta repertoire sequencing served as the tool for gauging how specific and how broad the SARS-CoV-2-reactive T cell receptors were following Ad26.COV2.S vaccination. The TCR-sequenced set comprised approximately 30 samples: 19 Ad26.COV2.S vaccine recipients, 5 placebo recipients and 8 SARS-CoV-2 convalescent individuals. Overall study results and their limits: Comparable non-spike TCR breadth was observed between vaccine and placebo recipients, consistent with only spike being contained in the vaccine. It was noted by the authors that total T cell responses may have been underestimated by the TCR breadth and depth analyses. After vaccination, substantial breadth of spike-specific CD8+ and CD4+ T cell responses was reported. Compared with placebo recipients, Ad26.COV2.S recipients showed higher spike-specific TCR breadth (P = 0.0014).

The junction shows trimming of 6 bases on V and 3 bases on J, plus 15 bases between the germline ends. The CDR3, from cysteine to phenylalanine, totals 14 residues. Only the CDR3 portion is preserved as DNA: 42 bases, with reading frame beginning at the first base. CDR1 and CDR2 (LNHDA, SQIVND) derive from the germline V gene (reference sequence). TCRbeta CDR3 regions were sequenced with the immunoSEQ Assay. After extraction, genomic DNA underwent amplification by bias-controlled multiplex PCR, followed by high-throughput sequencing. The published analysis was carried out like this. To quantify the absolute abundance of every unique TCRbeta CDR3 region, sequences were collapsed and filtered. T cell fraction was estimated by normalizing TCRbeta template counts to usable DNA, which was measured by amplifying reference genes present in all nucleated cells. Repertoire TCRs were annotated as SARS-CoV-2-specific when V gene, CDR3 amino acid sequence and J gene were exactly matched to a known reactive TCR set. The reference SARS-CoV-2 TCR set was derived from MIRA and filtered for enrichment in COVID-19-positive ImmuneCODE repertoires, a step that removed public or cross-reactive TCRs. Based on the MIRA antigens, annotated TCRs were further analysed at the level of specific ORF or position within ORF. Depth was the summed frequency of annotated unique rearrangements, while breadth was defined as annotated unique rearrangements over total unique productive rearrangements. Two-sided Wilcoxon rank-sum tests were used to compare TCR breadth between groups. Held by TCRdb, this immuneACCESS table contains in-frame sequences only and omits some clones. Under half of the omission traces to an unresolved V gene where checked; the cause of the rest is unknown. The V and J calls and the clone size are those of that table, but D and trimming were determined from the DNA. The sample includes around 100,000 clones, with 82% observed a single time. Clones ranked in the top ten supply roughly 15% of the sample.

A note on this clone: The clone's antigen remains unknown. Base qualities were left out, and no much larger clone turns up one base away.

This sample's time point label indicates: individuals recovered from natural SARS-CoV-2 infection. The source material was peripheral blood, sampled after recovery from COVID-19. The V gene is TRBV19 and the J gene is TRBJ2-7; the D call could be TRBD1 or TRBD2, with each sharing 7 bases. The clonotype comes from a human donor who had recovered from COVID-19. At the DNA level, the sequence is TGTGCCAGTAGCAGGAGCGGGACAGACTACGAGCAGTACTTC. Its translation is CASSRSGTDYEQYF.